Following are 8 T cell receptor beta chains from one sample sequenced in a study of radiotherapy plus CTLA-4 blockade in lung cancer listed by TCRdb under 2018. The receptor library was made with the immunoSEQ multiplex PCR assay. This immuneACCESS table, as held by TCRdb, lists in-frame sequences with V and J called but not all clones. Of the missing ones, under half trace to an unresolved V gene in checked studies; the others have no known cause. For this sample there are roughly 48,000 clones; approximately 85% appear just once. About 3.6% of the sample is in the top ten clones. The sample in question was peripheral blood, obtained from a patient treated with radiotherapy plus ipilimumab. The source is a human donor with non-small cell lung cancer who had stable disease on radiotherapy plus ipilimumab.

This chain joins TRBV7-9 and TRBJ2-3; the match to TRBD2 covers 10 bases. The CDR3 length is 17 residues. Germline loops: CDR1 SEHNR, CDR2 FQNEAQ (reference sequence). J gave up 3 bases and V 1 base, and 7 bases lay outside the gene matches. The CDR3 DNA reads as TGTGCCAGCAGCTTAGGGGCTAGCGGGAGTAGGACAGATACGCAGTATTTT. It specifies CASSLGASGSRTDTQYF.

This clone is a singleton in its sample. The chain recombines TRBV7-9 with TRBJ1-2; D not resolved. The V and J ends lost 2 bases and 3 bases respectively, with 7 bases between them. Per germline, CDR1 SEHNR and CDR2 FQNEAQ (reference sequence). This CDR3 region has 13 residues. The CDR3 DNA reads as TGTGCCAGCAGCTTAACCCGGGACTATGGCTACACCTTC. Translation gives CASSLTRDYGYTF. Combining the CDR3 with reference TRBV7-9 and TRBJ1-2 gives the whole variable domain DTGVSQNPRHKITKRGQNVTFRCDPISEHNRLYWYRQTLGQGPEFLTYFQNEAQLEKSRLLSDRFSAERPKGSFSTLEIQRTEQGDSAMYLCASSLTRDYGYTFGSGTRLTVV.

The chain joins TRBV4-3 to TRBJ2-6; the match to TRBD1 covers 9 bases. V lost 0 bases, J lost 1 base, and 7 bases stayed unmatched. The CDR3 sequence is 19 residues long. Germline V lookup: CDR1 LGHNA, CDR2 YSLEER. The CDR3 here is CASSQDVTGGESGANVLTF. In DNA form, the CDR3 reads TGCGCCAGCAGCCAAGATGTGACAGGGGGGGAATCTGGGGCCAACGTCCTGACTTTC.

V usage is TRBV2 and J usage is TRBJ2-2; D is uncertain. The CDR3 is made up of 13 amino acids. From germline, CDR1 is SNHLY and CDR2 FYNNEI. V lost 2 bases to trimming and J lost 6 bases, with 7 bases between them. Here the CDR3 DNA reads TGTGCCAGCAGTGAACAGGTCGCCGGGGAGCTGTTTTTT. This translates into CASSEQVAGELFF.

The chain joins TRBV19 to TRBJ1-1; 7 bases are a match to TRBD1. Trimming took 3 bases from V and 5 from J; bases not matched to a gene: 6. The CDR3 has 14 amino acids. CDR1 and CDR2 (germline): LNHDA, SQIVND (reference sequence). In DNA form, the CDR3 reads TGTGCCAGTAGTATGGACAGGTCAGGTACTGAAGCTTTCTTT. It codes for CASSMDRSGTEAFF.

This clone was seen only once. The chain employs TRBV15 and TRBJ2-1, with 9 bases aligning to TRBD2. Germline values: CDR1 LNHNV, CDR2 YYDKDF (reference sequence). V was pared by 1 base and J by 9 bases, with 4 bases of the junction left unmatched. The CDR3 extends over 14 amino acids. CDR3 sequence (DNA): TGTGCCACCAGCAGAGTGGCGGGAGGGATTGAGCAGTTCTTC. This sequence encodes CATSRVAGGIEQFF.

V usage is TRBV27 and J usage is TRBJ1-1; 8 bases line up with TRBD1. The germline V gene has CDR1 MNHEY and CDR2 SMNVEV (reference sequence). J gave up 0 bases and V 7 bases, and 4 bases lay outside the gene matches. This CDR3 is built from 14 residues. Written as DNA, the CDR3 is TGTGCCAGCACGCGGACAGGGCTGAACACTGAAGCTTTCTTT. Translation gives CASTRTGLNTEAFF.

The chain links TRBV12-5 to TRBJ1-1; TRBD1 aligns across 9 bases. Germline lookup yields CDR1 LGHNT and CDR2 FRNRAP. Trimming took 6 bases from V and 5 from J; bases not matched to a gene: 4. The CDR3 runs to 13 residues. This CDR3 is CASGPDRGTEAFF. The CDR3 DNA reads TGTGCTAGTGGCCCAGACAGGGGGACTGAAGCTTTCTTT.